The 27 T cell receptor beta chains in this list originate from one sample, sequenced in a study of glioma-infiltrating T cells after dendritic cell vaccination. Profiled with immunoSEQ multiplex PCR; TCRdb holds only in-frame clones, not every one. The sample lists about 50,000 clones, around 86% seen once, with 10% to 12% in the top ten. The sequencing used blood, collected before dendritic cell vaccination. The receptor source for this set is a human donor with glioblastoma.

This chain connects TRBV4-1 to TRBJ1-3, with 7 bases matching TRBD1. With 3 bases clipped from V and 4 bases from J, the junction kept 12 bases outside the gene matches. The germline V gene encodes CDR1 MGHRA and CDR2 YSYEKL. CDR3 length: 17 residues. The chain's CDR3 is CASSQGTERFSGNTIYF. CDR3 nucleotides: TGCGCCAGCAGCCAGGGGACAGAGAGGTTTTCAGGAAACACCATATATTTT.

The CDR3 is CASSPGTGASNQPQHF. The CDR3 DNA reads as TGTGCCAGCAGTCCCGGGACAGGGGCCAGCAATCAGCCCCAGCATTTT. The chain couples TRBV27 to TRBJ1-5; 10 positions match TRBD1. Germline CDR1 and CDR2: MNHEY and SMNVEV (reference sequence). V shed 5 bases and J 1 base; nucleotides not matched to a gene: 5. The CDR3 spans 16 residues.

This chain joins TRBV5-1 and TRBJ2-5, with D possibly matching TRBD1 (6 bases). Trimming took off 0 bases at V and 9 bases at J, with 15 bases between the two ends. This CDR3 is 14 amino acids long. CDR1 and CDR2 from the germline V gene are SGHRS and YFSETQ. The CDR3 loop is CASSLERQSGAQYF. CDR3 in DNA: TGCGCCAGCAGCTTGGAGCGCCAGTCAGGGGCCCAGTACTTC.

This chain joins TRBV5-5 and TRBJ1-1; D is ambiguous. CDR1 is SGHKS and CDR2 is YYEKEE in the germline V gene (reference sequence). The ends were cut back, 2 bases at V and 1 base at J, with 6 bases in the middle. This CDR3 is built from 13 residues. The CDR3 loop reads CASSFTANTEAFF. CDR3 DNA: TGTGCCAGCAGCTTTACAGCGAACACTGAAGCTTTCTTT.

The chain has TRBV30 and TRBJ1-3; D not resolved. V dropped 2 bases and J dropped 4 bases, with 6 bases sitting between them. Germline CDR1 GTSNPN, CDR2 SVGIG (reference sequence). The CDR3 consists of 12 residues. CDR3 region: CAWSPAGNTIYF. The CDR3 DNA reads as TGTGCCTGGAGTCCCGCGGGAAACACCATATATTTT.

This chain links TRBV2 with TRBJ1-5; 10 bases map to TRBD1. Trimming removed 6 bases from V and 4 bases from J; junction bases left unmatched: 6. The CDR3 length is 15 residues. Per the germline V gene, CDR1 is SNHLY and CDR2 is FYNNEI. The CDR3, as DNA: TGTGCCAGCAGAACCGGGACAGGGGTTAATCAGCCCCAGCATTTT. Protein: CASRTGTGVNQPQHF.

V is TRBV11-2 and J is TRBJ2-1, with D perhaps TRBD1 (6 bases). V lost 5 bases and J 0 bases, leaving 17 bases between the germline ends. The CDR3 is 17 residues long. Germline loops: CDR1 SGHAT, CDR2 FQNNGV. CDR3 residues: CASSPTGKKTSYNEQFF. The CDR3 DNA is TGTGCCAGCAGCCCAACAGGGAAGAAAACCTCCTACAATGAGCAGTTCTTC.

A note on this clone: A read error may produce the germline difference seen at one junction end. This chain uses TRBV6-5 with TRBJ1-6; 7 bases line up with TRBD1. Looked up from germline, CDR1 is MNHEY and CDR2 is SVGAGI. The CDR3 runs to 15 residues. As DNA, the CDR3 is TGTGCCAGCAGTGACTCGACAGGGCATAATTCACCCCTCCACTTT. Translation gives CASSDSTGHNSPLHF.

This sequence joins TRBV7-3 and TRBJ2-3; TRBD2 agrees at 9 bases. CDR3 size: 14 residues. V lost 1 base, J lost 4 bases, and 0 bases stayed unmatched. From germline, CDR1 is SGHTA and CDR2 FQGTGA. The CDR3 spells CASSLSGRADTQYF. CDR3 DNA: TGTGCCAGCAGCTTAAGCGGGAGGGCAGATACGCAGTATTTT.

This chain uses TRBV11-2 with TRBJ2-7; 10 bases map to TRBD2. This CDR3 has 15 residues. Germline-derived CDR1 and CDR2 are SGHAT and FQNNGV. V dropped 1 base and J dropped 5; count of bases not matched to a gene: 5. The CDR3 loop reads CASSLVTSGKDEQYF. The CDR3 DNA is TGTGCCAGCAGCTTAGTAACTAGCGGGAAGGACGAGCAGTACTTC.

This clone was detected a few times. This sequence joins TRBV30 and TRBJ2-2, with D tentatively TRBD1 (6 bases). The V gene lost 4 bases and the J gene lost 7 bases, with 19 bases spanning the gap. This CDR3 spans 15 amino acids. CDR1 is GTSNPN and CDR2 is SVGIG in the germline V gene (reference sequence). CDR3 region: CAWTQQGREIGELFF. For the CDR3, the DNA is TGTGCCTGGACACAACAGGGTAGGGAGATCGGGGAGCTGTTTTTT.

V gene TRBV7-2 combines with J gene TRBJ2-1; 7 positions agree with TRBD2. Losses at the gene ends were 6 bases for V and 6 bases for J; bases not matched to a gene: 5. Germline V gene sequence: CDR1 SGHTA, CDR2 FQGNSA. The CDR3 is 13 residues long. The DNA for the CDR3 is TGTGCCAGCAGACCTAGCGGCGGCAATGAGCAGTTCTTC. Amino acids: CASRPSGGNEQFF. The full variable domain, its missing parts supplied by reference TRBV7-2 and TRBJ2-1, is GAGVSQSPSNKVTEKGKDVELRCDPISGHTALYWYRQSLGQGLEFLIYFQGNSAPDKSGLPSDRFSAERTGGSVSTLTIQRTQQEDSAVYLCASRPSGGNEQFFGPGTRLTVL.

J is TRBJ2-7 and V is TRBV4-2; maybe TRBD2 (6 bases). The CDR3 covers 13 residues. V was cut by 4 bases and J by 0 bases, with 7 bases left in between. CDR1 is LGHNA and CDR2 is YNFKEQ in the germline V gene. The CDR3 region is CASSPGGSYEQYF. The CDR3 coding sequence is TGTGCCAGCAGCCCCGGGGGCTCCTACGAGCAGTACTTC.

This sequence joins TRBV30 and TRBJ2-3, with D tentatively TRBD2 (6 bases). The V end lost 2 bases, the J end lost 0 bases, and 15 bases lay between the germline ends. The germline V gene encodes CDR1 GTSNPN and CDR2 SVGIG (reference sequence). CDR3 length: 16 residues. CDR3 DNA: TGTGCCTGGAGTATCGGAGGGGTTGGAAGCACAGATACGCAGTATTTT. It is translated as CAWSIGGVGSTDTQYF.

The chain combines TRBV11-3 with TRBJ2-7; tentatively, D is TRBD2 (5 bases). V was trimmed by 5 bases and J by 3 bases, leaving 14 bases between them. The CDR3 covers 14 residues. Germline values: CDR1 SGHNT, CDR2 YENEEA. The CDR3 loop is CASSQPSGFYEQYF. CDR3 nucleotides: TGTGCCAGCAGCCAGCCATCGGGGTTCTACGAGCAGTACTTC.

The genes are TRBV10-1 and TRBJ2-5; D might be TRBD2 (7 bases). The CDR3 is 16 residues long. Trimming took 3 bases from V and 5 from J, leaving 19 bases between them. Germline V gene sequence: CDR1 WNHNN, CDR2 SYGVQD (reference sequence). The CDR3 loop reads CASSESGGAALETQYF. Here the CDR3 DNA reads TGCGCCAGCAGTGAAAGTGGGGGGGCAGCGCTGGAGACCCAGTACTTC.

V gene TRBV19 combines with J gene TRBJ2-2; perhaps TRBD1 as D (6 bases). The germline CDR1 and CDR2 sequences are LNHDA and SQIVND (reference sequence). Trimming took off 3 bases at V and 4 bases at J, with 15 bases between the two ends. CDR3 length: 16 amino acids. The chain's CDR3 is CASSIMAGASTGELFF. The CDR3 DNA follows: TGTGCCAGTAGTATCATGGCAGGGGCGAGCACCGGGGAGCTGTTTTTT.

The chain couples TRBV11-1 to TRBJ2-2, with D perhaps matching TRBD2 (5 bases). The germline gives CDR1 SGHAT, CDR2 FQDESV (reference sequence). V was shortened by 5 bases and J by 7 bases, with 11 bases between the two germline ends. The length of the CDR3 is 13 residues. The CDR3 nucleotides are TGTGCCAGCAGCCCTTTAGGGAGCGGGGAGCTGTTTTTT. Its translation: CASSPLGSGELFF.

This sequence joins TRBV5-1 and TRBJ1-1; TRBD1 matches at 9 bases. Germline loops: CDR1 SGHRS, CDR2 YFSETQ. V lost 3 bases and J lost 1; bases outside the gene matches: 4. The CDR3 runs 15 residues. In DNA, the CDR3 is TGCGCCAGCAGCTCTCAGGGACAGGGGAACACTGAAGCTTTCTTT. This codes for CASSSQGQGNTEAFF.

This clone was detected only once. This chain uses TRBV11-2 with TRBJ2-3; D is unclear. Germline V gene data show CDR1 as SGHAT and CDR2 as FQNNGV. CDR3 size: 13 residues. V lost 1 base, J lost 3 bases, and 5 bases lay in between. CDR3 loop: CASSLGLTDTQYF. Written as DNA, the CDR3 is TGTGCCAGCAGCTTAGGACTTACAGATACGCAGTATTTT.

The CDR3 bases are TGCGCCAGCAGCTTGGGACTAGCGGGAGACATTCAGTACTTC. Protein: CASSLGLAGDIQYF. The V gene is TRBV5-1, the J gene TRBJ2-4, with 12 bases lining up with TRBD2. This CDR3 region has 14 residues. Trimming cost V 0 bases and J 8 bases; bases outside gene matches: 0. Germline CDR1 and CDR2: SGHRS and YFSETQ.

This clone occurred once. V usage is TRBV11-2 and J usage is TRBJ1-1; maybe TRBD1 (5 bases). The CDR3 has 11 amino acids. The germline V and J ends were trimmed by 2 bases and 11 bases, with 9 bases remaining between them. Germline V gives CDR1 SGHAT, CDR2 FQNNGV. As DNA, the CDR3 is TGTGCCAGCAGCTTACTGGGGGGGGCTTTCTTT. Translated: CASSLLGGAFF.

The chain recombines TRBV9 with TRBJ1-4; TRBD1 matches 7 bases. The CDR3 runs 14 residues. Germline lookup yields CDR1 SGDLS and CDR2 YYNGEE. V was pared by 0 bases and J by 7 bases, with 3 bases of the junction left unmatched. The CDR3 DNA follows: TGTGCCAGCAGCGTAGCAGGGGGAAGTGAAAAACTGTTTTTT. Translation: CASSVAGGSEKLFF.

The chain uses TRBV7-2 and TRBJ1-5; TRBD1 might be the D (5 bases). The length of the CDR3 is 14 residues. The germline CDR1 and CDR2 sequences are SGHTA and FQGNSA. V shed 2 bases and J shed 7 bases, with 12 bases lying between them. CDR3 region: CASSLTRDGQPQHF. As DNA, the CDR3 is TGTGCCAGCAGCTTAACCAGGGATGGCCAGCCCCAGCATTTT.

The genes are TRBV15 and TRBJ2-7; no firm D call. The CDR3 has 15 amino acids. Germline V gene sequence: CDR1 LNHNV, CDR2 YYDKDF (reference sequence). Trimming shortened V by 0 bases and J by 2 bases, and 11 bases separated the two germline ends. The CDR3 reads CATSRESSPTYEQYF. CDR3 nucleotides: TGTGCCACCAGCAGAGAATCGAGTCCTACCTACGAGCAGTACTTC.

V usage is TRBV30 and J usage is TRBJ1-5; unclear D gene. The CDR3 runs 14 residues. Germline values: CDR1 GTSNPN, CDR2 SVGIG (reference sequence). V lost 3 bases to trimming and J lost 5 bases, with 14 bases between them. CDR3 residues: CAWRAGGLDQPQHF. For the CDR3, the DNA is TGTGCCTGGAGGGCGGGAGGGCTAGATCAGCCCCAGCATTTT.

This sequence joins TRBV11-2 and TRBJ1-5; 9 nucleotides agree with TRBD1. V gave up 1 base and J gave up 4 bases; unmatched junction bases: 2. This CDR3 is built from 15 residues. Per germline, CDR1 SGHAT and CDR2 FQNNGV. In nucleotides, the CDR3 is TGTGCCAGCAGCTTAGGGGACAGGGATAATCAGCCCCAGCATTTT. Translating it yields CASSLGDRDNQPQHF.